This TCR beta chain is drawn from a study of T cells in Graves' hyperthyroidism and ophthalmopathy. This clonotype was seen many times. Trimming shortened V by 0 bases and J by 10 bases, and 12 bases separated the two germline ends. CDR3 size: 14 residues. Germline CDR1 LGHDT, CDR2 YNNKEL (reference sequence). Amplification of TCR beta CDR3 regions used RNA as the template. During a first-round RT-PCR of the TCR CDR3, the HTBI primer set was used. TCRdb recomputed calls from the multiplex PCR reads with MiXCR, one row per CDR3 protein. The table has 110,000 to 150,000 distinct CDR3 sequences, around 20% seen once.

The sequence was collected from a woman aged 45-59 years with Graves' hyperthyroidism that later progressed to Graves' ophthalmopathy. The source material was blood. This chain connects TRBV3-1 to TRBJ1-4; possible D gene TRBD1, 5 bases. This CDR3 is CASSQDGGLPKLFF. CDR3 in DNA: TGTGCCAGCAGCCAAGACGGGGGACTTCCAAAACTGTTTTTT.